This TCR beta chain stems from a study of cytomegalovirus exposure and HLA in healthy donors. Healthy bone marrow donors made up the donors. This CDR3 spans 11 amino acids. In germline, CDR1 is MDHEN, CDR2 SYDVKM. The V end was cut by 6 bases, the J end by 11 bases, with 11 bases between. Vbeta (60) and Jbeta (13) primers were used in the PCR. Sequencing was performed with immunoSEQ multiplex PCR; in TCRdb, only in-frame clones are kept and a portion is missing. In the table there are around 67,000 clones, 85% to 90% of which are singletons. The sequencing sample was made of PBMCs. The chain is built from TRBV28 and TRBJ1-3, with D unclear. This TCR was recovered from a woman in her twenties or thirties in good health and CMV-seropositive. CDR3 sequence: CASRQGVAIYF. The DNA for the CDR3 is TGTGCCAGCAGGCAAGGAGTCGCCATATATTTT.